Following are 14 T cell receptor beta chains from one sample sequenced in a study of T cells of healthy individuals. TCRdb analysed the 5' RACE reads with MiXCR anew, one entry per CDR3 protein. The sample includes roughly 87,000 distinct CDR3 sequences, roughly a sixth seen only once; the top ten take around 6.4%. The receptors derive from a human donor in good health.

The chain couples TRBV7-2 to TRBJ2-5, with a weak D call TRBD1 (5 bases). The CDR3 length is 15 residues. V lost 1 base and J 4 bases, leaving 13 bases between the germline ends. Germline CDR1 reads SGHTA; CDR2 reads FQGNSA. The CDR3 DNA sequence: TGTGCCAGCAGCTTAGTCTGGCAGGGTGCAGAGACCCAGTACTTC. Translating gives CASSLVWQGAETQYF.

The chain employs TRBV6-6 and TRBJ1-5, with 11 positions matching TRBD1. Germline trimming cut 10 bases from V and 4 bases from J; bases unmatched to any gene: 3. Germline CDR1 is MNHNY and CDR2 is SVGAGI (reference sequence). The CDR3 extends over 13 amino acids. In DNA, the CDR3 is TGTGCCACCGGACAGGGGGCAAATCAGCCCCAGCATTTT. This codes for CATGQGANQPQHF.

The gene calls are TRBV28 and TRBJ2-5; D not resolved. Germline lookup yields CDR1 MDHEN and CDR2 SYDVKM. With 6 bases removed from V and 7 bases from J, the gap between germline ends came to 9 bases. This CDR3 has 11 residues. Here the CDR3 reads CASSLSRTQYF. CDR3 coding DNA: TGTGCCAGCAGCCTTAGTAGGACCCAGTACTTC.

A remark on this clonotype: Being one base from a much bigger clone, this may be a read error. A read error is likely, as this CDR3 ends without the conserved phenylalanine or tryptophan. J is TRBJ1-1 and V is TRBV19, with a tentative D call TRBD1 (5 bases). Per the germline V gene, CDR1 is LNHDA and CDR2 is SQIVND (reference sequence). Trimming cost V 7 bases and J 3 bases, with 9 bases left between them. The CDR3 loop spans 12 amino acids. The CDR3, as DNA: TGTGCCAGTACGGGACGGTACACTGAAGCTTTCTCT. The encoded protein is CASTGRYTEAFS.

This clonotype was seen at least ten times. This rearrangement joins TRBV20-1 to TRBJ1-6; TRBD1 aligns across 8 bases. Germline loops: CDR1 DFQATT, CDR2 SNEGSKA (reference sequence). The CDR3 loop spans 15 amino acids. V shed 3 bases and J 6 bases; nucleotides not matched to a gene: 7. CDR3 DNA sequence: TGCAGTGCTAGGCCGACAGGGGAGGGTAATTCACCCCTCCACTTT. Amino acids: CSARPTGEGNSPLHF.

This clonotype was seen more than once but under ten times. The chain is built from TRBV20-1 and TRBJ2-3; 10 bases match TRBD2. The V gene's germline CDR1 is DFQATT and CDR2 SNEGSKA (reference sequence). With V trimmed by 5 bases and J by 1 base, 3 bases remained unmatched. The CDR3 totals 14 residues. Here the CDR3 reads CSARGTSGTDTQYF. The CDR3 DNA reads as TGCAGTGCTCGAGGGACTAGCGGCACAGATACGCAGTATTTT.

The V call is TRBV18, the J call TRBJ2-1; TRBD1 aligns across 9 bases. The CDR3 extends over 18 amino acids. The germline gives CDR1 KGHSH, CDR2 LQKENI. The J segment lost 1 base and the V segment lost 3 bases, leaving 10 bases of the junction unmatched. The CDR3 loop reads CASSPGTGGGWSYNEQFF. Written as DNA, the CDR3 is TGTGCCAGCTCACCCGGTACAGGGGGCGGATGGTCCTACAATGAGCAGTTCTTC.

This clonotype was picked up a small number of times. This chain links TRBV28 with TRBJ2-2; D may be TRBD1 (5 bases). The germline V gene has CDR1 MDHEN and CDR2 SYDVKM. The CDR3 has 15 amino acids. Trimming shortened V by 6 bases and J by 3 bases, and 14 bases separated the two germline ends. The CDR3 loop reads CASSLTVTHTGELFF. The CDR3 nucleotides read TGTGCCAGCAGCCTGACAGTAACCCACACCGGGGAGCTGTTTTTT.

In its sample, this clonotype was seen many times. The rearrangement uses TRBV29-1 and TRBJ2-5; 7 bases map to TRBD2. The V and J ends lost 4 bases and 5 bases, in that order; junction bases with no gene match: 4. The CDR3 consists of 12 residues. Germline CDR1 SQVTM, CDR2 ANQGSEA. The CDR3 sequence is CSVGLAVETQYF. The DNA for the CDR3 is TGCAGCGTTGGACTAGCTGTGGAGACCCAGTACTTC.

This clonotype showed up many times. The J gene is TRBJ2-3, the V gene TRBV20-1; TRBD2 matches at 8 bases. CDR3 size: 15 residues. After removal of 0 bases from V and 3 bases from J, the junction contained 5 bases not matched to a gene. From germline, CDR1 is DFQATT and CDR2 SNEGSKA (reference sequence). This CDR3 reads CSARDPAGGTDTQYF. The CDR3 DNA sequence: TGCAGTGCTAGAGATCCCGCGGGAGGAACAGATACGCAGTATTTT.

The chain has TRBV28 and TRBJ2-7, with 9 bases fitting TRBD1. J gave up 9 bases and V 7 bases, and 10 bases lay outside the gene matches. In germline, CDR1 is MDHEN, CDR2 SYDVKM. The CDR3 is made up of 13 amino acids. In DNA form, the CDR3 reads TGTGCCAGCACCGGCCGGGACAGGGTGGTGCAGTACTTC. Translated: CASTGRDRVVQYF.

The chain joins TRBV15 to TRBJ2-5, with D perhaps matching TRBD1 or TRBD2 (5 bases each). The CDR3 is 14 residues long. Germline values: CDR1 LNHNV, CDR2 YYDKDF (reference sequence). V dropped 1 base and J dropped 4 bases, with 10 bases sitting between them. The CDR3 nucleotides read TGTGCCACCAGCAGAGGCTCAGGGAGAGAGACCCAGTACTTC. Its protein is CATSRGSGRETQYF.

V and J are TRBV5-6 and TRBJ2-1; no reliable D call. This CDR3 is built from 13 residues. CDR1 SGHDT and CDR2 YYEEEE come from the germline V gene. The V end was cut by 1 base, the J end by 4 bases, with 6 bases between. This CDR3 reads CASSLFLYNEQFF. The CDR3 DNA sequence: TGTGCCAGCAGCTTGTTCCTTTACAATGAGCAGTTCTTC. Variable domain in full (rest from reference TRBV5-6 and TRBJ2-1): DAGVTQSPTHLIKTRGQQVTLRCSPKSGHDTVSWYQQALGQGPQFIFQYYEEEERQRGNFPDRFSGHQFPNYSSELNVNALLLGDSALYLCASSLFLYNEQFFGPGTRLTVL.

This rearrangement joins TRBV3-1 to TRBJ1-1, with 8 bases identical to TRBD1. Losses at the gene ends were 2 bases for V and 3 bases for J; bases not matched to a gene: 5. The CDR3 contains 15 residues. CDR1 and CDR2 (germline): LGHDT, YNNKEL (reference sequence). The chain's CDR3 is CASSQMDRAHTEAFF. CDR3 nucleotides: TGTGCCAGCAGCCAAATGGACAGGGCCCACACTGAAGCTTTCTTT. Together with reference TRBV3-1 and TRBJ1-1, the CDR3 gives the full variable domain: DTAVSQTPKYLVTQMGNDKSIKCEQNLGHDTMYWYKQDSKKFLKIMFSYNNKELIINETVPNRFSPKSPDKAHLNLHINSLELGDSAVYFCASSQMDRAHTEAFFGQGTRLTVV.